The entry below gives a single T cell receptor beta chain sequence along with its context. The CDR3 runs to 13 residues. The V and J ends lost 5 bases and 3 bases, in that order; junction bases with no gene match: 3. Germline V lookup: CDR1 LNHDA, CDR2 SQIVND (reference sequence). The record originates from a study of blood T cell repertoires in COVID-19. Study-level information: Acute and convalescent COVID-19 specimens originated in the United States, Italy and Spain.

In the source study's methods: Nucleated cell number was recorded as an estimate derived from reference gene primer amplification. Generated by immunoSEQ multiplex PCR, the TCRdb table keeps only in-frame clones and is missing some. That table is the source of V, J and clone size, and D and trimming were worked out from the DNA. The data show approximately 77,000 clones, around 76% seen once. Sequencing input: peripheral blood. The sequence came from a man in his 70s with active or convalescent COVID-19. This chain connects TRBV19 to TRBJ2-5; TRBD1 matches 7 bases. CDR3 protein: CASSFDREETQYF. The CDR3 coding sequence is TGTGCCAGTAGTTTTGACAGGGAAGAGACCCAGTACTTC.